This T cell receptor beta chain was documented in a study of T-cell memory formation after mild COVID-19. TCRdb called the 5' RACE reads again in MiXCR, with one record for every CDR3 protein. The sample holds some 180,000 distinct CDR3 sequences; around a sixth are singletons and the top ten take roughly 3.8%. This clonotype came up many times. This CDR3 contains 15 residues. The germline V gene has CDR1 SGHRS and CDR2 YFSETQ. V lost 4 bases to trimming and J lost 5 bases; unmatched junction nucleotides: 5. This clonotype was sampled from a man aged 18 to 30 who had mild COVID-19 (a few samples of this study predate the infection). Cell type and time point are not known. The chain is built from TRBV5-1 and TRBJ2-3, with TRBD1 matching over 12 bases. Specimen: PBMCs or a T cell subset sorted from them (not recorded which). The DNA of the CDR3 is TGCGCCAGCAGCGGGGGACAGGGGGCCGGAGATACGCAGTATTTT. It yields the protein CASSGGQGAGDTQYF. The full variable domain, rest sourced from reference TRBV5-1 and TRBJ2-3, is KAGVTQTPRYLIKTRGQQVTLSCSPISGHRSVSWYQQTPGQGLQFLFEYFSETQRNKGNFPGRFSGRQFSNSRSEMNVSTLELGDSALYLCASSGGQGAGDTQYFGPGTRLTVL.